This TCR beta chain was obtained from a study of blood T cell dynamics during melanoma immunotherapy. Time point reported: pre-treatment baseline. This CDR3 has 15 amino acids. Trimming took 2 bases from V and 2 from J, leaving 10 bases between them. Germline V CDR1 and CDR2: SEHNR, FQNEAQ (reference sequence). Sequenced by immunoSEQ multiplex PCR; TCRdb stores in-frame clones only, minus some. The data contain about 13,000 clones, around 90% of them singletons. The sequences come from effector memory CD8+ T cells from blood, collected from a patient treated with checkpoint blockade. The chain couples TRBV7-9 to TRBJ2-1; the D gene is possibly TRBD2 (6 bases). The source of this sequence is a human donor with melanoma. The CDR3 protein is CASSLPSGAYNEQFF. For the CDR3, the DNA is TGTGCCAGCAGCTTACCGTCGGGAGCCTACAATGAGCAGTTCTTC.